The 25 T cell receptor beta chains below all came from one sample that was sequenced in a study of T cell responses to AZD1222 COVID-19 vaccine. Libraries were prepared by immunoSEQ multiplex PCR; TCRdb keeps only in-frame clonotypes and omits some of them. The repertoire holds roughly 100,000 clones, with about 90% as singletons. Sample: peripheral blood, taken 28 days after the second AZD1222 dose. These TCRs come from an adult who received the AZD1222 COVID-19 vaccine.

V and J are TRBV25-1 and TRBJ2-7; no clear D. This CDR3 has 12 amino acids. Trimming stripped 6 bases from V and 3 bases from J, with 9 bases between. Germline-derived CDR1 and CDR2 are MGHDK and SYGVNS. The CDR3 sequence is CASRAINYEQYF. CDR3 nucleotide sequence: TGTGCCAGCAGGGCCATAAACTACGAGCAGTACTTC.

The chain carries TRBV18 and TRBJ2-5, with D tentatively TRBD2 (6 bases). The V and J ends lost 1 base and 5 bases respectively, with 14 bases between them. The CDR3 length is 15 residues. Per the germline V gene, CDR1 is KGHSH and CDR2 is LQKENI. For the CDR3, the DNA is TGTGCCAGCTCACCACTAGGCGGGGCGTTTGAGACCCAGTACTTC. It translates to CASSPLGGAFETQYF.

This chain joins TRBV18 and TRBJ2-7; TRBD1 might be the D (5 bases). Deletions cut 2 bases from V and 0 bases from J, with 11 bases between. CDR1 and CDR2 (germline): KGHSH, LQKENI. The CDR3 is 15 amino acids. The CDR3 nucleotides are TGTGCCAGCTCACCAATGGACACCTCCTCCTACGAGCAGTACTTC. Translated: CASSPMDTSSYEQYF.

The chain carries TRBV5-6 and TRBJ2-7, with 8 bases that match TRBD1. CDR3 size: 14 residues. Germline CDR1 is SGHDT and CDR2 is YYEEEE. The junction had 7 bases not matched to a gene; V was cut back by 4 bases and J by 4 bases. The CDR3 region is CASSVWDRRYEQYF. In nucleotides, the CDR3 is TGTGCCAGCAGCGTATGGGACAGGAGGTACGAGCAGTACTTC.

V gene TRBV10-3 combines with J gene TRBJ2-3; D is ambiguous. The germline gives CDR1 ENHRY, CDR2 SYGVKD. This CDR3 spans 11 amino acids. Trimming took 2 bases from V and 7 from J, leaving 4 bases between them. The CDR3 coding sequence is TGTGCCATCAGTGAGAGGAATACGCAGTATTTT. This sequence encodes CAISERNTQYF.

The CDR3 spells CASSHTGTSRPYNEQFF. In nucleotides, the CDR3 is TGTGCCAGCAGTCACACCGGGACTAGCAGACCATACAATGAGCAGTTCTTC. The chain combines TRBV2 with TRBJ2-1; 9 nucleotides agree with TRBD2. J gave up 4 bases and V 5 bases, and 12 bases lay outside the gene matches. Germline-derived CDR1 and CDR2 are SNHLY and FYNNEI. This CDR3 region has 17 residues.

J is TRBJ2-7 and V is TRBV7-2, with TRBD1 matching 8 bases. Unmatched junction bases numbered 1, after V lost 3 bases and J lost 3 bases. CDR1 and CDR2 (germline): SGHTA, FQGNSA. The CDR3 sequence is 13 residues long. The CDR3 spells CASSLGQVYEQYF. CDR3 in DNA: TGTGCCAGCAGCTTGGGACAGGTCTACGAGCAGTACTTC.

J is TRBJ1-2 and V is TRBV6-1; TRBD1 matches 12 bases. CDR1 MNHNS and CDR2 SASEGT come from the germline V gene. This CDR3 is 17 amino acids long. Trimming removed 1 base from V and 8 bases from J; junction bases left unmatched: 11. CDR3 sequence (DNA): TGTGCCAGCAGTGAAGGCACCGGGACAGGGGGCGGTAGGGGCTACACCTTC. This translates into CASSEGTGTGGGRGYTF.

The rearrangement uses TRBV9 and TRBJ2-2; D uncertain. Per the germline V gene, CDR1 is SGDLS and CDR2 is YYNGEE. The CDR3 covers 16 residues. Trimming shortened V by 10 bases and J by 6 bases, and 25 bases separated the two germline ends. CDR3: CADEARVRAPAGELFF. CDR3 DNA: TGTGCCGATGAGGCCCGGGTTCGTGCTCCTGCCGGGGAGCTGTTTTTT.

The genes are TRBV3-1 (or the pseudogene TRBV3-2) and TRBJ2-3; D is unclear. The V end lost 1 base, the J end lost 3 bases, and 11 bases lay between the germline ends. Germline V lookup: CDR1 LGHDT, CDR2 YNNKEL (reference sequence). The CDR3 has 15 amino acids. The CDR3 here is CASSQGPQKTDTQYF. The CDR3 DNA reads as TGTGCCAGCAGCCAAGGGCCACAGAAAACAGATACGCAGTATTTT.

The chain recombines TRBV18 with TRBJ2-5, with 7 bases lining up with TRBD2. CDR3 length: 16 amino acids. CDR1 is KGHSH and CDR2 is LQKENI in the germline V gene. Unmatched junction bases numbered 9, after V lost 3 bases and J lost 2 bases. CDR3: CASSPSRTGGQETQYF. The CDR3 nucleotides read TGTGCCAGCTCACCCTCTCGGACGGGAGGTCAAGAGACCCAGTACTTC.

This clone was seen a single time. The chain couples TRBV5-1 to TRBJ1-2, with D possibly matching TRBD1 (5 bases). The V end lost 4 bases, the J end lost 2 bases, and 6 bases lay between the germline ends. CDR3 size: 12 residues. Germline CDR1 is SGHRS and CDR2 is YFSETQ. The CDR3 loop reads CASSGGNYGYTF. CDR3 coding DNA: TGCGCCAGCAGCGGGGGGAACTATGGCTACACCTTC.

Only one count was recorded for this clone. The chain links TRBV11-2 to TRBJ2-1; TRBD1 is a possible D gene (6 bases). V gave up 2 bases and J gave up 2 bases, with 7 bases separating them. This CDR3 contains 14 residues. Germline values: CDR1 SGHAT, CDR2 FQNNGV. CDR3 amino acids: CASSLSGAYNEQFF. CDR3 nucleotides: TGTGCCAGCAGCTTATCAGGGGCCTACAATGAGCAGTTCTTC. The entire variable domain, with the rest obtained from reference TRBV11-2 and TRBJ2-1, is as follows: EAGVAQSPRYKIIEKRQSVAFWCNPISGHATLYWYQQILGQGPKLLIQFQNNGVVDDSQLPKDRFSAERLKGVDSTLKIQPAKLEDSAVYLCASSLSGAYNEQFFGPGTRLTVL.

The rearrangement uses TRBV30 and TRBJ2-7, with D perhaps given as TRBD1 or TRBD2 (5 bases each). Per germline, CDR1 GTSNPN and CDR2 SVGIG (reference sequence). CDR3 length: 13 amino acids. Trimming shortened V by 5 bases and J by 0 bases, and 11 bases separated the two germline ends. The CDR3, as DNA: TGTGCCTGGCTGGGACGGGACTCCTACGAGCAGTACTTC. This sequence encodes CAWLGRDSYEQYF.

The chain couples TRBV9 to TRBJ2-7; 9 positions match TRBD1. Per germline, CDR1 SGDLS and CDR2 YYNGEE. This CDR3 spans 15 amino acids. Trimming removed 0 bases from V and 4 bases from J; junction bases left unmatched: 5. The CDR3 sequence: CASSVGGTGLYEQYF. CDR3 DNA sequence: TGTGCCAGCAGCGTAGGAGGGACAGGGCTTTACGAGCAGTACTTC.

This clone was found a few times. In DNA form, the CDR3 reads TGTGCCAGCAGCTTAGCTAGCTCGAACACCGGGGAGCTGTTTTTT. It codes for CASSLASSNTGELFF. The V call is TRBV7-2, the J call TRBJ2-2; D is unclear. The CDR3 is 15 residues long. V lost 0 bases, J lost 0 bases, and 5 bases lay in between. Germline V gene data show CDR1 as SGHTA and CDR2 as FQGNSA.

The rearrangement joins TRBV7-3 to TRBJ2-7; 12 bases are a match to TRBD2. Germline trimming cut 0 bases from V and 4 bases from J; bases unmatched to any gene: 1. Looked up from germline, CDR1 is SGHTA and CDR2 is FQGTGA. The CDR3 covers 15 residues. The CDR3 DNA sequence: TGTGCCAGCAGCTTAACTGGACTAGCGGGATACGAGCAGTACTTC. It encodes CASSLTGLAGYEQYF.

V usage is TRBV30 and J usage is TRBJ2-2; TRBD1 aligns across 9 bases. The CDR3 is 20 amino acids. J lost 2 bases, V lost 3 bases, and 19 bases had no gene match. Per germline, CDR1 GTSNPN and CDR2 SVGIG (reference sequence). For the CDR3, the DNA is TGTGCCTGGAGACTTACAATGTCCCCGACAGGGGGGATCAACACCGGGGAGCTGTTTTTT. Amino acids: CAWRLTMSPTGGINTGELFF.

The CDR3 reads CASSPQQGGYEQYF. The CDR3 DNA follows: TGTGCCAGCAGCCCCCAACAGGGGGGGTACGAGCAGTACTTC. The rearrangement joins TRBV7-2 to TRBJ2-7, with a tentative D call TRBD1 (8 bases). Trimming removed 5 bases from V and 4 bases from J, with 15 bases in between. Germline V gene sequence: CDR1 SGHTA, CDR2 FQGNSA. This CDR3 contains 14 residues.

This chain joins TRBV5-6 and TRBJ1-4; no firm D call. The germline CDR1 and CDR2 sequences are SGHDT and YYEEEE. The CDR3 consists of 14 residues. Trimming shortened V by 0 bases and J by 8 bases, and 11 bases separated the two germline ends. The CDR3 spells CASSLDEGREKLFF. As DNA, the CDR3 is TGTGCCAGCAGCTTGGATGAGGGCAGGGAAAAACTGTTTTTT.

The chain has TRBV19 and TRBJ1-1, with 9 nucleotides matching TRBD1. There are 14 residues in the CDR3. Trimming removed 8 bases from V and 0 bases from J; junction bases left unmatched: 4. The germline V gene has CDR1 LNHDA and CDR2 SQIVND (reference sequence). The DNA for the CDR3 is TGTGCCAGTCAGGGGACAGGGATGAACACTGAAGCTTTCTTT. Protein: CASQGTGMNTEAFF.

In DNA, the CDR3 is TGTGCCAGCAGCGCACTTGGGTTTGGGGAGACCCAGTACTTC. Protein product: CASSALGFGETQYF. The genes are TRBV7-6 and TRBJ2-5; D is unclear. V dropped 5 bases and J dropped 5 bases, with 15 bases sitting between them. The CDR3 contains 14 residues. Germline V lookup: CDR1 SGHVS, CDR2 FNYEAQ.

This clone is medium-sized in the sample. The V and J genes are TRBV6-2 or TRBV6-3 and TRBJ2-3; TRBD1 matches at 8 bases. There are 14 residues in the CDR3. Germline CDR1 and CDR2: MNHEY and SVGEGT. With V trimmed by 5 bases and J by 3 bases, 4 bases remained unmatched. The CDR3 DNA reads TGTGCCAGCAGTGAGGGACAGGCTACAGATACGCAGTATTTT. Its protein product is CASSEGQATDTQYF.

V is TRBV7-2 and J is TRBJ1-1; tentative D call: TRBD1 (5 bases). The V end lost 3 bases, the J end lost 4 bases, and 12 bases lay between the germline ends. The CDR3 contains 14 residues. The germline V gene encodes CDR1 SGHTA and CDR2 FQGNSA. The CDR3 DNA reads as TGTGCCAGCAGCTTGGACATGGCGGGCACTGAAGCTTTCTTT. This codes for CASSLDMAGTEAFF.

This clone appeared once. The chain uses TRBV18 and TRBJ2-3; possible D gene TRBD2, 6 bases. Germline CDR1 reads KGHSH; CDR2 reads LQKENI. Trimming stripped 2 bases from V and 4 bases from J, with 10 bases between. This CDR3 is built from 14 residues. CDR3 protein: CASSPSWEADTQYF. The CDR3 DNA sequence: TGTGCCAGCTCACCATCGTGGGAGGCAGATACGCAGTATTTT.